What follows are 28 T cell receptor beta chains derived from one specimen sequenced in a study of cytomegalovirus exposure and HLA in healthy donors (dated by TCRdb to about 2017). The library was prepared using the immunoSEQ multiplex PCR assay. The multiplex PCR relied on a mix of 60 forward primers for TCR Vbeta segments and 13 reverse primers for TCR Jbeta segments. TCRdb re-hosts the immuneACCESS table, in-frame sequences only. Its copies lack some clones; in the studies checked, an unresolved V gene accounts for under half of them, and the cause for the rest is not known. The sample records about 130,000 clones, approximately 8.7% of which are singletons. The ten biggest clones cover approximately 5% of the sample. Sequencing used PBMCs. The origin of the receptors is a man in his forties in good health and CMV-seronegative.

This clone has just a few counts. Other DNA variants within this sample encode the same CDR3. This chain links TRBV9 with TRBJ1-5; TRBD1 matches 9 bases. Germline CDR1 reads SGDLS; CDR2 reads YYNGEE. The CDR3 covers 14 residues. V dropped 4 bases and J dropped 4; count of bases not matched to a gene: 3. CDR3 DNA sequence: TGTGCCAGCAGCCCGGGACAGGGTAATCAGCCCCAGCATTTT. This sequence encodes CASSPGQGNQPQHF.

The chain uses TRBV7-9 and TRBJ2-5; no definite D call. This CDR3 has 13 residues. V lost 8 bases to trimming and J lost 3 bases, with 13 bases between them. Germline assignment: CDR1 SEHNR and CDR2 FQNEAQ (reference sequence). The chain's CDR3 is CASLTSEKETQYF. The DNA for the CDR3 is TGTGCCAGCCTCACGTCAGAAAAAGAGACCCAGTACTTC.

This clone turned up a few times. This chain uses TRBV7-9 with TRBJ2-5; TRBD1 is a possible D gene (5 bases). In germline, CDR1 is SEHNR, CDR2 FQNEAQ (reference sequence). This CDR3 contains 15 residues. V shed 0 bases and J shed 6 bases, with 14 bases lying between them. Here the CDR3 DNA reads TGTGCCAGCAGCTTAGCGGCAGGGTTTAAGAAGACCCAGTACTTC. Its protein product is CASSLAAGFKKTQYF.

The chain carries TRBV5-1 and TRBJ2-5; 11 positions agree with TRBD2. The CDR3 is made up of 15 amino acids. Trimming cost V 3 bases and J 6 bases; bases outside gene matches: 7. CDR1 is SGHRS, CDR2 YFSETQ, per germline. CDR3 residues: CASSSTSSGGKTQYF. CDR3 DNA: TGCGCCAGCAGCTCCACCTCTAGCGGGGGGAAGACCCAGTACTTC.

The chain links TRBV11-1 to TRBJ1-2; TRBD1 is a possible D gene (6 bases). CDR3 size: 16 residues. Trimming took 1 base from V and 4 from J, leaving 16 bases between them. Germline V gene data show CDR1 as SGHAT and CDR2 as FQDESV (reference sequence). The CDR3 loop is CASSLEGQQPFYGYTF. CDR3 sequence (DNA): TGTGCCAGCAGCTTAGAGGGACAACAACCCTTCTATGGCTACACCTTC.

The chain uses TRBV19 and TRBJ2-7, with D maybe TRBD2 (6 bases). CDR3 length: 15 amino acids. V lost 2 bases to trimming and J lost 0 bases, with 11 bases between them. Germline loops: CDR1 LNHDA, CDR2 SQIVND (reference sequence). The CDR3 coding sequence is TGTGCCAGTAGTATAAGAGCCGGGAGCTCCTACGAGCAGTACTTC. Its translation: CASSIRAGSSYEQYF.

This chain links TRBV6-4 with TRBJ1-2; D gene unclear. The V gene lost 3 bases and the J gene lost 5 bases, with 13 bases spanning the gap. The CDR3 consists of 14 residues. CDR1 is MRHNA and CDR2 is SNTAGT in the germline V gene. This chain's CDR3 is CASSEDWNGYGYTF. Written as DNA, the CDR3 is TGTGCCAGCAGTGAGGACTGGAATGGGTATGGCTACACCTTC.

This clone was found a few times. This chain joins TRBV5-8 and TRBJ1-6, with a tentative D call TRBD1 (6 bases). The germline CDR1 and CDR2 sequences are SGHTS and YDEGEE. V was pared by 10 bases and J by 9 bases, with 20 bases between. This CDR3 has 14 residues. Here the CDR3 DNA reads TGTGCCGGATGGACCAGGGGATCGGCTTCACCCCTCCACTTT. This encodes CAGWTRGSASPLHF.

In its sample, this clone was seen a few times. V is TRBV18 and J is TRBJ1-1, with D possibly being TRBD1 (5 bases). The CDR3 extends over 12 amino acids. V gave up 3 bases and J gave up 4 bases, with 6 bases separating them. Germline CDR1 is KGHSH and CDR2 is LQKENI. The CDR3 loop reads CASSPGATEAFF. The CDR3 bases are TGTGCCAGCTCACCTGGGGCCACTGAAGCTTTCTTT. The variable domain in full, completed from reference TRBV18 and TRBJ1-1, reads NAGVMQNPRHLVRRRGQEARLRCSPMKGHSHVYWYRQLPEEGLKFMVYLQKENIIDESGMPKERFSAEFPKEGPSILRIQQVVRGDSAAYFCASSPGATEAFFGQGTRLTVV.

This chain links TRBV4-1 with TRBJ1-5; a possible D gene is TRBD1 (6 bases). The CDR3 is made up of 17 amino acids. Germline CDR1 and CDR2: MGHRA and YSYEKL. Trimming removed 3 bases from V and 0 bases from J, with 15 bases in between. CDR3 residues: CASSQDSGSNSNQPQHF. The CDR3 nucleotides are TGCGCCAGCAGCCAGGACAGCGGTTCTAATAGCAATCAGCCCCAGCATTTT.

The rearrangement links TRBV12-2 to TRBJ2-7; whether TRBD1, the table's D call, matches the DNA was not checked. TRBV12-2 is a listed pseudogene. CDR3 length: 20 amino acids. In nucleotides, the CDR3 is TGTGCAAGTCGCTTAGGGCTTCGGAAGCGCGGGACAGGGGTTCTCTACGAGCAGTACTTC. This codes for CASRLGLRKRGTGVLYEQYF.

This clone was seen a handful of times. V gene TRBV6-1 combines with J gene TRBJ2-2; tentatively, D is TRBD2 (7 bases). The V end was cut by 2 bases, the J end by 5 bases, with 12 bases between. Germline V gene lookup returns CDR1 MNHNS and CDR2 SASEGT. This CDR3 comprises 15 residues. DNA for the CDR3: TGTGCCAGCAGTGAATTAGGGGGGGGAACCGGGGAGCTGTTTTTT. It yields the protein CASSELGGGTGELFF.

The rearrangement joins TRBV7-6 to TRBJ1-5, with D hard to call. Looked up from germline, CDR1 is SGHVS and CDR2 is FNYEAQ. V was cut by 3 bases and J by 7 bases, with 7 bases left in between. The CDR3 extends over 12 amino acids. Written as DNA, the CDR3 is TGTGCCAGCAGCTTGGAGGGCCAGCCCCAGCATTTT. It translates to CASSLEGQPQHF.

This clone came up a few times. The rearrangement uses TRBV11-3 and TRBJ2-1; 9 bases match TRBD1. The germline CDR1 and CDR2 sequences are SGHNT and YENEEA. V lost 1 base to trimming and J lost 3 bases; unmatched junction nucleotides: 1. The CDR3 runs 15 residues. This CDR3 is CASSLVDRGYNEQFF. CDR3 DNA sequence: TGTGCCAGCAGCTTAGTGGACAGGGGCTACAATGAGCAGTTCTTC.

V is TRBV6-5 and J is TRBJ1-4; possibly TRBD1 for D (5 bases). Germline V gene data show CDR1 as MNHEY and CDR2 as SVGAGI. V was pared by 10 bases and J by 5 bases, with 14 bases between. The CDR3 covers 13 residues. CDR3 loop: CATTDSLNEKLFF. As DNA, the CDR3 is TGTGCCACCACCGACAGCTTGAATGAAAAACTGTTTTTT.

The chain uses TRBV9 and TRBJ1-6, with TRBD1 matching 10 bases. From germline, CDR1 is SGDLS and CDR2 YYNGEE. The CDR3 runs to 18 residues. Unmatched junction bases numbered 8, after V lost 0 bases and J lost 5 bases. The CDR3 nucleotides read TGTGCCAGCAGCGTAGCACCCGCGGACAGGGGGAATAATTCACCCCTCCACTTT. Translation: CASSVAPADRGNNSPLHF.

The V and J genes are TRBV7-3 and TRBJ2-1; D may be TRBD2 (7 bases). This CDR3 contains 14 residues. V was pared by 2 bases and J by 6 bases, with 11 bases between. Germline CDR1 reads SGHTA; CDR2 reads FQGTGA. CDR3 region: CASSLAGAVNEQFF. The CDR3 DNA follows: TGTGCCAGCAGCTTAGCGGGGGCGGTCAATGAGCAGTTCTTC. Filled out from reference TRBV7-3 and TRBJ2-1, the complete variable domain reads GAGVSQTPSNKVTEKGKYVELRCDPISGHTALYWYRQSLGQGPEFLIYFQGTGAADDSGLPNDRFFAVRPEGSVSTLKIQRTERGDSAVYLCASSLAGAVNEQFFGPGTRLTVL.

This clone has only a few counts. The rearrangement joins TRBV4-3 to TRBJ1-6, with D perhaps TRBD1 (5 bases). The length of the CDR3 is 14 residues. The V end lost 0 bases, the J end lost 7 bases, and 7 bases lay between the germline ends. Per germline, CDR1 LGHNA and CDR2 YSLEER. The CDR3 is CASSQEWTNSPLHF. CDR3 nucleotide sequence: TGCGCCAGCAGCCAAGAATGGACAAATTCACCCCTCCACTTT.

This clone appeared a few times. V usage is TRBV5-4 and J usage is TRBJ2-7; D might be TRBD1 or TRBD2, each matching 6 bases. The V end was cut by 4 bases, the J end by 7 bases, with 12 bases between. The CDR3 is 12 residues long. Germline CDR1 reads SGHNT; CDR2 reads YYREEE (reference sequence). CDR3 sequence (DNA): TGTGCCAGCAGCCTGGGGGCGGGAGAGCAGTACTTC. Residues: CASSLGAGEQYF.

The chain employs TRBV29-1 and TRBJ1-2; D may be TRBD1 (5 bases). The CDR3 spans 13 residues. Looked up from germline, CDR1 is SQVTM and CDR2 is ANQGSEA. Trimming pared 6 bases from V and 2 bases from J, leaving 13 bases between. In DNA form, the CDR3 reads TGCAGCGTCTCCCAGGCAGGGAACTATGGCTACACCTTC. Residues: CSVSQAGNYGYTF.

This clone was picked up a small number of times. The chain has TRBV6-5 and TRBJ2-1, with TRBD1 matching over 10 bases. The CDR3 totals 15 residues. Germline lookup yields CDR1 MNHEY and CDR2 SVGAGI. The V segment lost 5 bases and the J segment 0 bases; nucleotides outside the gene matches: 1. The CDR3: CASSRQGASYNEQFF. CDR3 nucleotide sequence: TGTGCCAGCAGTCGACAGGGGGCCTCCTACAATGAGCAGTTCTTC.

In this sample, this clone turned up a few times. The chain couples TRBV10-3 to TRBJ1-6, with 7 positions matching TRBD1. The ends lost 0 bases at V and 0 bases at J; junction bases unmatched: 5. Germline values: CDR1 ENHRY, CDR2 SYGVKD. CDR3 length: 18 residues. The CDR3 bases are TGTGCCATCAGTGAGTCGAAGGCAGGGGGCTCCTATAATTCACCCCTCCACTTT. This sequence encodes CAISESKAGGSYNSPLHF.

The V and J genes are TRBV5-1 and TRBJ2-5; 15 nucleotides agree with TRBD2. The CDR3 is 17 amino acids. Germline values: CDR1 SGHRS, CDR2 YFSETQ. V shed 4 bases and J 2 bases; nucleotides not matched to a gene: 6. CDR3 sequence: CASSRGLAGGLQETQYF. CDR3 in DNA: TGCGCCAGCAGCCGGGGACTAGCGGGGGGACTACAAGAGACCCAGTACTTC.

The chain recombines TRBV5-4 with TRBJ2-7; D gene ambiguous. The germline V and J ends were trimmed by 5 bases and 6 bases, with 12 bases remaining between them. The length of the CDR3 is 12 residues. The germline V gene has CDR1 SGHNT and CDR2 YYREEE (reference sequence). The CDR3 bases are TGTGCCAGCAGATCCCTAGGTGGCGAGCAGTACTTC. Amino acids: CASRSLGGEQYF.

The J gene is TRBJ2-1, the V gene TRBV18; TRBD2 agrees at 11 bases. J was trimmed by 8 bases and V by 0 bases; bases with no gene match: 6. CDR3 length: 16 amino acids. Germline loops: CDR1 KGHSH, CDR2 LQKENI. In nucleotides, the CDR3 is TGTGCCAGCTCACCACCAGGAATAGCGGGGGGGCATGAGCAGTTCTTC. Residues: CASSPPGIAGGHEQFF.

There are a few counts of this clone. The chain couples TRBV5-1 to TRBJ2-7; TRBD2 matches 9 bases. The germline CDR1 and CDR2 sequences are SGHRS and YFSETQ. V shed 0 bases and J 6 bases; nucleotides not matched to a gene: 7. The CDR3 sequence is 15 residues long. The CDR3 DNA sequence: TGCGCCAGCAGCTTGGCAGCGGGGGGTTCAAGCGAGCAGTACTTC. Encoded protein: CASSLAAGGSSEQYF. The whole variable domain, remainder taken from reference TRBV5-1 and TRBJ2-7, is KAGVTQTPRYLIKTRGQQVTLSCSPISGHRSVSWYQQTPGQGLQFLFEYFSETQRNKGNFPGRFSGRQFSNSRSEMNVSTLELGDSALYLCASSLAAGGSSEQYFGPGTRLTVT.

This clone was counted a few times. The V gene is TRBV30, the J gene TRBJ2-7; D is possibly TRBD2 (6 bases). Trimming removed 1 base at V and 1 base at J, with 8 bases between. In germline, CDR1 is GTSNPN, CDR2 SVGIG (reference sequence). This CDR3 is 13 amino acids long. The CDR3 region is CAWSAGTSYEQYF. CDR3 coding DNA: TGTGCCTGGAGTGCCGGGACTTCCTACGAGCAGTACTTC. Supplemented by reference TRBV30 and TRBJ2-7, the full variable domain reads SQTIHQWPATLVQPVGSPLSLECTVEGTSNPNLYWYRQAAGRGLQLLFYSVGIGQISSEVPQNLSASRPQDRQFILSSKKLLLSDSGFYLCAWSAGTSYEQYFGPGTRLTVT.

This clone was counted only a few times. The chain recombines TRBV19 with TRBJ2-1; TRBD2 matches at 7 bases. This CDR3 is 15 amino acids long. V shed 7 bases, J shed 2 bases, and the junction held 8 bases outside the gene matches. Germline-derived CDR1 and CDR2 are LNHDA and SQIVND (reference sequence). Here the CDR3 reads CASTPGAGPYNEQFF. CDR3 DNA sequence: TGTGCCAGTACCCCTGGAGCGGGGCCCTACAATGAGCAGTTCTTC.